These T cell receptor beta chains were read from a single sample in a study of blood T cells in healthy people across ages. Each CDR3 protein is one row after TCRdb ran MiXCR on the 5' RACE reads. The sample yields roughly 700,000 distinct CDR3 sequences, over 45% seen once. Sequenced: blood. Every receptor here comes from a woman aged 60-75 years in good health. CDR3s include the opening cysteine and the closing phenylalanine or tryptophan. Fields, in order: D gene, V gene, clone size, J gene, CDR3 protein, CDR3 DNA. A D gene is named only where the DNA matches it firmly. Some rows have no size entry. The others give once, few or many, or a class for an expanded clone.

D gene: TRBD2; V gene: TRBV6-5; clone size: NA; J gene: TRBJ2-1; CDR3 protein: CASSYTGTSSRNEQFF; CDR3 DNA: TGTGCCAGCAGTTACACCGGGACTAGCTCTCGCAATGAGCAGTTCTTC
D gene: NA; V gene: TRBV4-3; clone size: NA; J gene: TRBJ2-1; CDR3 protein: CASSQDLAEQFF; CDR3 DNA: TGCGCCAGCAGCCAAGATTTGGCAGAGCAGTTCTTC
D gene: NA; V gene: TRBV6-1; clone size: NA; J gene: TRBJ1-2; CDR3 protein: CASSENSANYGYTF; CDR3 DNA: TGTGCCAGCAGTGAGAATAGTGCAAACTATGGCTACACCTTC
D gene: NA; V gene: TRBV28; clone size: NA; J gene: TRBJ2-3; CDR3 protein: CASSPFGRGGTDTQYF; CDR3 DNA: TGTGCCAGCAGTCCCTTCGGGAGAGGAGGCACAGATACGCAGTATTTT
D gene: NA; V gene: TRBV24-1; clone size: NA; J gene: TRBJ2-7; CDR3 protein: CATSRTDPFGQYF; CDR3 DNA: TGTGCCACCAGTAGAACGGACCCCTTCGGGCAGTACTTC
D gene: TRBD2; V gene: TRBV19; clone size: NA; J gene: TRBJ2-1; CDR3 protein: CASRKTSGSSDEQFF; CDR3 DNA: TGTGCCAGTAGAAAGACTAGCGGGAGTAGCGATGAGCAGTTCTTC
D gene: NA; V gene: TRBV4-3; clone size: many; J gene: TRBJ2-3; CDR3 protein: CASSQVSRPQGADTQYF; CDR3 DNA: TGCGCCAGCAGCCAAGTTTCGAGACCTCAGGGCGCAGATACGCAGTATTTT
D gene: NA; V gene: TRBV29-1; clone size: NA; J gene: TRBJ2-2; CDR3 protein: CSVRPSFAGELFF; CDR3 DNA: TGCAGCGTCCGCCCCTCTTTTGCCGGGGAGCTGTTTTTT
D gene: NA; V gene: TRBV28; clone size: NA; J gene: TRBJ2-7; CDR3 protein: CAGSLPRAPGPRDYEQYF; CDR3 DNA: TGTGCCGGCAGTTTACCACGCGCCCCAGGCCCTCGTGACTACGAGCAGTACTTC
D gene: NA; V gene: TRBV29-1; clone size: many; J gene: TRBJ2-5; CDR3 protein: CSVEGAGFGGETQYF; CDR3 DNA: TGCAGCGTTGAGGGGGCAGGGTTTGGCGGGGAGACCCAGTACTTC
D gene: NA; V gene: TRBV2; clone size: once; J gene: TRBJ1-2; CDR3 protein: CASSEAGGYTF; CDR3 DNA: TGTGCCAGCAGTGAAGCTGGGGGCTACACCTTC
D gene: TRBD2; V gene: TRBV11-2; clone size: NA; J gene: TRBJ2-3; CDR3 protein: CASSLDPTGLAGADTQYF; CDR3 DNA: TGTGCCAGCAGCTTAGACCCCACGGGACTAGCGGGGGCAGATACGCAGTATTTT
D gene: NA; V gene: TRBV5-1; clone size: few; J gene: TRBJ2-3; CDR3 protein: CASSSISADTQYF; CDR3 DNA: TGCGCCAGCAGCTCGATTAGCGCAGATACGCAGTATTTT
D gene: NA; V gene: TRBV25-1; clone size: few; J gene: TRBJ2-7; CDR3 protein: CASSGAVYEQYF; CDR3 DNA: TGTGCCAGCAGTGGGGCAGTCTACGAGCAGTACTTC
D gene: TRBD2; V gene: TRBV12-3/TRBV12-4; clone size: NA; J gene: TRBJ2-5; CDR3 protein: CASSLVTSGGNEQYF; CDR3 DNA: TGTGCCAGCAGTTTAGTGACTAGCGGGGGCAATGAGCAGTACTTC
D gene: TRBD1; V gene: TRBV6-2/TRBV6-3; clone size: NA; J gene: TRBJ2-5; CDR3 protein: CASSYHVGQGRETQYF; CDR3 DNA: TGTGCCAGCAGTTACCATGTTGGACAGGGAAGAGAGACCCAGTACTTC
D gene: TRBD2; V gene: TRBV27; clone size: NA; J gene: TRBJ2-7; CDR3 protein: CASSRGLALDSYEQYF; CDR3 DNA: TGTGCCAGCAGTCGGGGACTAGCTTTAGACTCCTACGAGCAGTACTTC
D gene: TRBD1; V gene: TRBV5-6; clone size: few; J gene: TRBJ2-7; CDR3 protein: CASSSGQVISLNEQYF; CDR3 DNA: TGTGCCAGCAGCTCAGGACAGGTCATCTCGCTCAACGAGCAGTACTTC
D gene: NA; V gene: TRBV29-1; clone size: NA; J gene: TRBJ2-3; CDR3 protein: CSFGVGRSDTQYF; CDR3 DNA: TGCAGCTTTGGGGTCGGGAGATCAGATACGCAGTATTTT
D gene: NA; V gene: TRBV3-1; clone size: NA; J gene: TRBJ2-1; CDR3 protein: CASSLGPGPNYNEQFF; CDR3 DNA: TGTGCCAGCAGCCTCGGTCCAGGTCCTAACTACAATGAGCAGTTCTTC
D gene: NA; V gene: TRBV27; clone size: few; J gene: TRBJ1-5; CDR3 protein: CASSPNPYRNSNQPQHF; CDR3 DNA: TGTGCCAGCAGTCCAAACCCCTACAGAAATAGCAATCAGCCCCAGCATTTT
D gene: TRBD1; V gene: TRBV6-5; clone size: NA; J gene: TRBJ1-2; CDR3 protein: CASKGQGALYGYTF; CDR3 DNA: TGTGCCAGCAAAGGCCAGGGGGCGCTCTATGGCTACACCTTC
D gene: NA; V gene: TRBV14; clone size: few; J gene: TRBJ2-7; CDR3 protein: CASSQALRGGSYNEQYF; CDR3 DNA: TGTGCCAGCAGCCAAGCTCTGAGAGGAGGGTCCTACAATGAGCAGTACTTC
D gene: TRBD1; V gene: TRBV5-6; clone size: NA; J gene: TRBJ2-7; CDR3 protein: CASSYGTGTPYEQYF; CDR3 DNA: TGTGCCAGCAGCTACGGGACAGGGACCCCCTACGAGCAGTACTTC
D gene: TRBD2; V gene: TRBV4-3; clone size: few; J gene: TRBJ2-3; CDR3 protein: CASSQDSLADTDTQYF; CDR3 DNA: TGCGCCAGCAGCCAAGATTCCCTAGCGGACACAGATACGCAGTATTTT
D gene: TRBD2; V gene: TRBV7-2; clone size: NA; J gene: TRBJ2-3; CDR3 protein: CASSSNARGLALTDTQYF; CDR3 DNA: TGTGCCAGCAGCTCCAATGCGAGGGGACTAGCGTTAACAGATACGCAGTATTTT
D gene: TRBD2; V gene: TRBV7-2; clone size: NA; J gene: TRBJ2-7; CDR3 protein: CASSLVSPWRTAGDEQYF; CDR3 DNA: TGTGCCAGCAGCTTAGTTAGTCCGTGGAGGACAGCGGGGGACGAGCAGTACTTC
D gene: TRBD2; V gene: TRBV20-1; clone size: NA; J gene: TRBJ2-1; CDR3 protein: CSARDKTSGSNGEQFF; CDR3 DNA: TGCAGTGCTAGAGATAAAACTAGCGGGAGCAATGGTGAGCAGTTCTTC
D gene: TRBD2; V gene: TRBV20-1; clone size: NA; J gene: TRBJ2-1; CDR3 protein: CSHTRLAGVDNEQFF; CDR3 DNA: TGCAGTCACACCAGACTAGCGGGAGTCGACAATGAGCAGTTCTTC
D gene: TRBD2; V gene: TRBV4-2; clone size: once; J gene: TRBJ2-7; CDR3 protein: CASSRGTSESSYNEQYF; CDR3 DNA: TGTGCCAGCAGCCGCGGGACTAGCGAGAGCTCCTACAATGAGCAGTACTTC
D gene: TRBD2; V gene: TRBV29-1; clone size: NA; J gene: TRBJ2-3; CDR3 protein: CSVPGLAQGTDTQYF; CDR3 DNA: TGCAGCGTCCCCGGACTAGCGCAAGGCACAGATACGCAGTATTTT
D gene: NA; V gene: TRBV12-3/TRBV12-4; clone size: NA; J gene: TRBJ2-3; CDR3 protein: CASSPSSGGKADMQYF; CDR3 DNA: TGTGCCAGCAGCCCATCAAGCGGAGGGAAAGCAGATATGCAGTATTTT
D gene: TRBD2; V gene: TRBV11-2; clone size: NA; J gene: TRBJ2-1; CDR3 protein: CASSVRGGADEQFF; CDR3 DNA: TGTGCCAGCAGCGTTCGCGGGGGTGCGGATGAGCAGTTCTTC
D gene: NA; V gene: TRBV28; clone size: NA; J gene: TRBJ2-3; CDR3 protein: CASRPGTGDTQYF; CDR3 DNA: TGTGCCAGCAGACCCGGCACTGGAGATACGCAGTATTTT
D gene: NA; V gene: TRBV7-2; clone size: few; J gene: TRBJ2-7; CDR3 protein: CASSLSVTHGYEQYF; CDR3 DNA: TGTGCCAGCAGCTTATCTGTCACTCATGGATACGAGCAGTACTTC
D gene: TRBD2; V gene: TRBV7-9; clone size: few; J gene: TRBJ2-1; CDR3 protein: CASSYFLAGDNEQFF; CDR3 DNA: TGTGCCAGCAGCTACTTCCTAGCGGGAGACAATGAGCAGTTCTTC
D gene: NA; V gene: TRBV20-1; clone size: few; J gene: TRBJ2-4; CDR3 protein: CSARSGANNEQYF; CDR3 DNA: TGCAGTGCTAGATCGGGTGCGAACAATGAGCAGTACTTC
D gene: TRBD2; V gene: TRBV2; clone size: few; J gene: TRBJ2-5; CDR3 protein: CASSDTGTSGETQYF; CDR3 DNA: TGTGCCAGCAGCGATACAGGGACTAGCGGGGAGACCCAGTACTTC
D gene: TRBD2; V gene: TRBV7-2; clone size: NA; J gene: TRBJ2-3; CDR3 protein: CASSLGYGTSGRGTQYF; CDR3 DNA: TGTGCCAGCAGCTTAGGCTATGGGACTAGCGGGAGAGGTACGCAGTATTTT
D gene: NA; V gene: TRBV11-2; clone size: NA; J gene: TRBJ1-3; CDR3 protein: CASSLYGATGNTIYF; CDR3 DNA: TGTGCCAGCAGCTTATATGGGGCAACGGGAAACACCATATATTTT
D gene: NA; V gene: TRBV20-1; clone size: NA; J gene: TRBJ2-5; CDR3 protein: CSADPTRRETQYF; CDR3 DNA: TGCAGTGCTGATCCCACCCGAAGAGAGACCCAGTACTTC
D gene: TRBD2; V gene: TRBV14; clone size: NA; J gene: TRBJ2-1; CDR3 protein: CASSHSGFYNEQFF; CDR3 DNA: TGTGCCAGCAGCCATAGCGGGTTCTACAATGAGCAGTTCTTC
D gene: TRBD1; V gene: TRBV9; clone size: NA; J gene: TRBJ2-1; CDR3 protein: CASSVGGTGGRVEQFF; CDR3 DNA: TGTGCCAGCAGCGTAGGGGGGACAGGGGGTAGGGTTGAGCAGTTCTTC
D gene: TRBD1; V gene: TRBV7-2; clone size: NA; J gene: TRBJ2-5; CDR3 protein: CASSQGQGAGTQYF; CDR3 DNA: TGTGCCAGCAGCCAGGGGCAGGGGGCAGGGACCCAGTACTTC
D gene: TRBD1; V gene: TRBV20-1; clone size: NA; J gene: TRBJ2-7; CDR3 protein: CSLVGTGFYEQYF; CDR3 DNA: TGCAGTCTCGTCGGGACAGGATTCTACGAGCAGTACTTC
D gene: TRBD1; V gene: TRBV28; clone size: NA; J gene: TRBJ1-2; CDR3 protein: CASSFAGQGARDYGYTF; CDR3 DNA: TGTGCCAGCAGTTTTGCGGGACAGGGGGCTCGAGACTATGGCTACACCTTC
D gene: NA; V gene: TRBV18; clone size: few; J gene: TRBJ2-5; CDR3 protein: CASSPLPGETQYF; CDR3 DNA: TGTGCCAGCTCACCATTACCAGGGGAGACCCAGTACTTC
D gene: NA; V gene: TRBV7-2; clone size: few; J gene: TRBJ2-7; CDR3 protein: CASSFRESYEQYF; CDR3 DNA: TGTGCCAGCAGCTTCAGGGAGTCTTACGAGCAGTACTTC
D gene: NA; V gene: TRBV6-1; clone size: NA; J gene: TRBJ1-2; CDR3 protein: CASSEGGAALYGYTF; CDR3 DNA: TGTGCCAGCAGTGAAGGGGGAGCAGCGCTATATGGCTACACCTTC
D gene: NA; V gene: TRBV7-2; clone size: NA; J gene: TRBJ2-5; CDR3 protein: CASSLSGHLGEQYF; CDR3 DNA: TGTGCCAGCAGCTTATCGGGACACCTGGGGGAGCAGTACTTC
D gene: NA; V gene: TRBV12-3/TRBV12-4; clone size: few; J gene: TRBJ2-3; CDR3 protein: CASKGGDSTDTQYF; CDR3 DNA: TGTGCCAGCAAGGGGGGGGACTCGACAGATACGCAGTATTTT